The clone carrying this T cell receptor (beta chain) came up many times. Germline CDR1 is LGHDT and CDR2 is YNNKEL (reference sequence). V was clipped by 1 base and J by 11 bases, with 12 bases between them. The CDR3 is 13 amino acids. These data originate in a study of T-cell reconstitution after alpha-beta-depleted transplantation in children. Unique molecular identifiers featured in how the TCRbeta library was prepared. TCRdb analysed the PCR reads with MiXCR anew, one entry per CDR3 protein. The repertoire consists of about 230,000 distinct CDR3 sequences, with 9.7% occurring once and the leading ten covering 5.1%.

The TCR sequence derives from a human donor who donated a stem cell graft to a child with SCID. This sequence joins TRBV3-1 and TRBJ1-5; the D gene is possibly TRBD1 (5 bases). The input for sequencing was PBMCs from the stem cell graft donor, taken from the stem cell graft. CDR3 bases: TGTGCCAGCAGCCAAGGCAGGGCAGGATCCCAGCATTTT. Residues: CASSQGRAGSQHF.